This TCR beta chain was identified during a study of blood T cell repertoires in COVID-19. The germline V gene has CDR1 SGHRS and CDR2 YFSETQ. Trimming pared 1 base from V and 4 bases from J, leaving 12 bases between. This CDR3 comprises 15 residues. Per the authors' pipeline: Amplification with reference gene primers provided the estimates of nucleated cell counts. Profiling relied on immunoSEQ multiplex PCR, and the TCRdb table lists in-frame clones only, not all of them. V and J calls and clone size follow that table, whereas D and trimming were derived from the DNA. The repertoire holds 280,000 or so clones, with around 91% as singletons. This clone was detected only once.

Specimen: peripheral blood. V and J are TRBV5-1 and TRBJ1-5, with D possibly being TRBD1 (5 bases). The TCR was taken from a woman aged 55-69 years with acute or convalescent COVID-19. The CDR3 sequence is CASSLSGTGNQPQHF. The CDR3 nucleotides are TGCGCCAGCAGCTTGAGCGGGACGGGTAATCAGCCCCAGCATTTT.